The text below deals with one TCR beta chain. The CDR3 consists of 18 residues. With 5 bases clipped from V and 9 bases from J, the junction kept 17 bases outside the gene matches. Germline V lookup: CDR1 LGHNA, CDR2 YNFKEQ. These data belong to a study of blood T cell repertoires in COVID-19. The wider study: Samples representing acute and convalescent COVID-19 were sourced from the United States, Italy and Spain. From T cells, B-cell-depleted T cells, or PBMCs came the material, which was cDNA or gDNA.

In the original processing: Reference gene primers were amplified, and this amplification served to estimate nucleated cell counts. The assay was immunoSEQ multiplex PCR, and TCRdb's table has in-frame clones only and misses some. D and trimming were read from the DNA, whereas the V and J calls and clone size are those reported in that table. The table includes roughly 150,000 clones, 75% to 90% detected once. The chain has TRBV4-2 and TRBJ2-1; 12 positions match TRBD2. Sample: peripheral blood. The clonotype comes from a man in his sixties with acute or convalescent COVID-19. This chain's CDR3 is CASSKRDDLAGGPGEQFF. CDR3 nucleotide sequence: TGTGCCAGCAGCAAAAGAGACGACCTAGCGGGGGGGCCTGGTGAGCAGTTCTTC.